The rows below give T cell receptor beta chains drawn from one sample of a study of response to subunit inactivated influenza vaccine. TCRdb passed the RT-PCR reads through MiXCR, listing each CDR3 protein once. Here the sample spans 500,000 to 600,000 distinct CDR3 sequences, about 7.6% being singletons. The source material was PBMCs from blood, sampled less than 30 months after vaccination. The source of these receptors is a man aged 50 to 69 who received an inactivated influenza vaccine. Both conserved end residues are part of each CDR3.

v_call cdr3_aa
TRBV7-3 CASSSGQRRLSGANVLTF
TRBV7-2 CASSSSGSYEQNF
TRBV28 CASSLMVREQFF
TRBV12-3/TRBV12-4 CASSQDSTTGELFF
TRBV20-1 CSARDGQVETQYF
TRBV20-1 CSARDQGTSGSWAGELFF
TRBV7-9 CASGISGTSGSEQYF
TRBV7-9 CASSLRTGGYNEQFF
TRBV18 CASSPRALAKNIQYF
TRBV19 CASSIAEGRYNEQFF
TRBV7-9 CASSYDRDQPQHF
TRBV14 CASSQVGRENEQFF
TRBV30 CAWCAYSNQPQHF
TRBV27 CASSLFAGPSGPYNEQFF
TRBV7-9 CASTTSGGATDTQYF
TRBV20-1 CSASPGLLTDTQYF
TRBV7-9 CASSQAAETQYF
TRBV24-1 CATSGTGSIYEQYF
TRBV10-3 CAISGKGKDTDTQYF
TRBV5-6 CASSSVQWDLTGELFF
TRBV12-3/TRBV12-4 CASTHGTQTVHEQYF
TRBV28 CASSITGTGLDTQYF
TRBV5-1 CASSIGSEQYF
TRBV20-1 CSASGPNTEAFF
TRBV11-2 CASSFGRGRDNEKLFF
TRBV7-3 CASSPGWLAGGVNEQFF
TRBV12-3/TRBV12-4 CASSLGSGGADEQFF
TRBV14 CASSRDLRTEAFF
TRBV5-6 CASRTEGTYGYTF
TRBV3-1 CASSKARGPRLAGVYEQFF
TRBV11-2 CASSLDPGRTQYF
TRBV5-1 CASSLGQANTDTQYF
TRBV20-1 CSARDTGLAGLTDTQYF
TRBV24-1 CATSDPGTGNRRDTQYF
TRBV6-2/TRBV6-3 CASRTGVGLYEQYF
TRBV5-1 CASSASGSNQPQHF
TRBV4-3 CASSLDRINEKLFF
TRBV5-1 CASSLGLRGDNQPQHF
TRBV18 CASASRDSPGNEKLFF
TRBV12-3/TRBV12-4 CASSLEGAADTQYF
TRBV11-2 CASSSTDRVGEQYF
TRBV20-1 CSAPGLMNTEAFF
TRBV20-1 CSATEGGITTMNTEAFF
TRBV20-1 CSATGTGGWGTEAFF
TRBV6-5 CASSSGQSNTEAFF
TRBV28 CASSLVPRGPGETQYF
TRBV15 CATSRDSQYTDTQYF
TRBV12-3/TRBV12-4 CASSSRVNTEAFF
TRBV29-1 CSVGTSGYTDTQYF
TRBV21-1 CASSPTRDRGIVRDYEQYF
TRBV6-1 CASMIGASGSFYEQYF
TRBV29-1 CSVEVRRGGSGNTIYF
TRBV28 CASSPALGGYTF